The clone carrying this T cell receptor (beta chain) was seen only a few times. What it binds is unknown. This specimen belongs to a study of beta chain features in type 1 diabetes. Study in general: There was similarity between patients and healthy donors in age, gender and cell yields. Regarding the study as a whole: Comparison showed that naive, central memory and Treg TCRB repertoires appeared more similar among patients than among healthy donors.

Expressed TCRB transcripts were sequenced after all isolated RNA was converted to cDNA. Profiled with immunoSEQ multiplex PCR; TCRdb holds only in-frame clones, not every one. The sample yields approximately 470,000 clones, around 30% seen once. The junction had 6 bases not matched to a gene; V was cut back by 8 bases and J by 0 bases. The CDR3 spans 15 residues. Germline V gene lookup returns CDR1 KGHSH and CDR2 LQKENI. It was via CD45RO/CCR7/CD25/CD127/CD95/CD27 that CD4+ naive, central memory, regulatory and stem cell-like memory cells were sorted. Input material: naive CD4+ T cells from blood. The chain couples TRBV18 to TRBJ2-7; 11 bases line up with TRBD2. The TCR sequence derives from a man aged 18-30 years in good health. The CDR3 DNA sequence: TGTGCCAGCGATACCGGGACTAGCGGCTCCTACGAGCAGTACTTC. It specifies CASDTGTSGSYEQYF.